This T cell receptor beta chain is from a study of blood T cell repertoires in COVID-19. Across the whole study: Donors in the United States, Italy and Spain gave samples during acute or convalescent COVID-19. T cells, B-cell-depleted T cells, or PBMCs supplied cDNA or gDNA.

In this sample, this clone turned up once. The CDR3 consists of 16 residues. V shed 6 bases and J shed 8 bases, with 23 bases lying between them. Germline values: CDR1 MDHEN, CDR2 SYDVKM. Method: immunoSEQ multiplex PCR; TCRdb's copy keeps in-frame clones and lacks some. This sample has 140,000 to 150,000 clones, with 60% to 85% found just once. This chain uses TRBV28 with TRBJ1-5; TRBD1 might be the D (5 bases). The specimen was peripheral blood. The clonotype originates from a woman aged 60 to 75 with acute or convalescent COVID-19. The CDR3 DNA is TGTGCCAGCAGCCCTATTATGGGGCCCCGCTTCAAGCCCCAGCATTTT. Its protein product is CASSPIMGPRFKPQHF.